The clone carrying this TCR beta chain has just a few counts. MiXCR was run by TCRdb on the 5' RACE reads, yielding one entry per CDR3 protein. The sample has 150,000 to 200,000 distinct CDR3 sequences; 25% to 40% are singletons. The CDR3 sequence is 16 residues long. With V trimmed by 5 bases and J by 1 base, 8 bases remained unmatched. The data belong to a study of T-cell memory formation after mild COVID-19. Sequenced sample: PBMCs or a T cell subset sorted from them (not recorded which). The chain links TRBV12-3 or TRBV12-4 to TRBJ2-3; TRBD2 aligns across 8 bases. The receptor was derived from an adult woman who had mild COVID-19 (a few samples of this study predate the infection). Cell type and time point are not known. In DNA form, the CDR3 reads TGTGCCAGCAGTCCTTCCCTAGCGGGTCGCACAGATACGCAGTATTTT. The encoded protein is CASSPSLAGRTDTQYF.